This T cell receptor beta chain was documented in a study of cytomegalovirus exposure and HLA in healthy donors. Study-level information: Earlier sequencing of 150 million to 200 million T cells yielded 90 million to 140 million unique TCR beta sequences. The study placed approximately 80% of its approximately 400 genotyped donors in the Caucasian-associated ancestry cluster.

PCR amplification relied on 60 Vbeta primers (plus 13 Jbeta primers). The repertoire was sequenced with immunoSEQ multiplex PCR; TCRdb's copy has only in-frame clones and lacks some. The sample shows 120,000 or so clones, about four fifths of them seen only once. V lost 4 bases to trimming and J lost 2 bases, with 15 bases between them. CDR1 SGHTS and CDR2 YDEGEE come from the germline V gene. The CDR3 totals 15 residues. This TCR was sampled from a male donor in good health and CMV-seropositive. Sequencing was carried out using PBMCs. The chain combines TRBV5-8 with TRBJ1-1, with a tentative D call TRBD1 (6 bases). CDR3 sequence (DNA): TGTGCCAGCAGCCCAGGGGCGATCCTCAACACTGAAGCTTTCTTT. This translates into CASSPGAILNTEAFF.